The 8 T cell receptor beta chains in this list originate from one sample, sequenced in a study of Ad26.COV2.S vaccination and SARS-CoV-2 variants. Clones were sequenced by immunoSEQ multiplex PCR, and TCRdb holds only the in-frame ones, with some missing. The sample records 300,000 to 500,000 clones, 75% to 90% being singletons. Treatment described: around 19 received Ad26.COV2.S at low or high dose, single or two shots; several received placebo; per-sample allocation not given. Day 63 after the first vaccine or placebo injection was the time point for sampling. This material consisted of peripheral blood, taken in a trial of Ad26.COV2.S vaccine versus placebo. Receptor source: a person aged 18 to 59 who received the Ad26.COV2.S COVID-19 vaccine or a placebo.

This chain links TRBV2 with TRBJ2-2, with D possibly being TRBD1 (6 bases). Germline CDR1 SNHLY, CDR2 FYNNEI. Trimming took off 8 bases at V and 0 bases at J, with 16 bases between the two ends. There are 16 residues in the CDR3. The CDR3 reads CASDDRTSPNTGELFF. The CDR3 DNA is TGTGCCAGCGATGACAGGACATCCCCGAACACCGGGGAGCTGTTTTTT.

The chain links TRBV21-1 to TRBJ1-4; TRBD1 is the table's D call and was not checked against the DNA. TRBV21-1 is a pseudogene. CDR3 length: 18 residues. This chain's CDR3 is CASTSVGDRGGGNEKLFF. Here the CDR3 DNA reads TGTGCCAGCACCAGCGTTGGGGACAGGGGGGGAGGTAATGAAAAACTGTTTTTT.

Notes on this clone: Because the CDR3 is missing its conserved closing phenylalanine or tryptophan, this is likely a read error. The limits of the CDR3 on the DNA are not certain, so only TCRdb's listed CDR3 is given. The V and J genes are TRBV2 and TRBJ2-3; the DNA was not used to check the table's D call, TRBD2. Germline CDR1 and CDR2: SNHLY and FYNNEI. The CDR3 is 12 amino acids long, termini counted. The CDR3 protein is CASSVAGTVNVI.

This chain uses TRBV11-1 with TRBJ2-2, with D uncertain. Per germline, CDR1 SGHAT and CDR2 FQDESV (reference sequence). The CDR3 covers 12 residues. V was trimmed by 5 bases and J by 5 bases, leaving 6 bases between them. CDR3 sequence reads: CASSLKTGELFF. Written as DNA, the CDR3 is TGTGCCAGCAGCCTCAAAACCGGGGAGCTGTTTTTT.

The table lists this clone with a few counts. The V gene is TRBV11-2, the J gene TRBJ2-3, with D perhaps TRBD1 or TRBD2 (5 bases each). CDR3 length equals 16 residues. The germline V and J ends were trimmed by 5 bases and 2 bases, with 17 bases remaining between them. CDR1 and CDR2 (germline): SGHAT, FQNNGV. CDR3 in amino acids: CASSPGRDRITDTQYF. Here the CDR3 DNA reads TGTGCCAGCAGCCCGGGAAGGGACCGGATCACAGATACGCAGTATTTT. Using reference TRBV11-2 and TRBJ2-3 for the parts outside the CDR3, the full variable domain is EAGVAQSPRYKIIEKRQSVAFWCNPISGHATLYWYQQILGQGPKLLIQFQNNGVVDDSQLPKDRFSAERLKGVDSTLKIQPAKLEDSAVYLCASSPGRDRITDTQYFGPGTRLTVL.

The chain employs TRBV10-3 and TRBJ1-6, with 8 bases fitting TRBD1. V was pared by 8 bases and J by 14 bases, with 5 bases of the junction left unmatched. Per the germline V gene, CDR1 is ENHRY and CDR2 is SYGVKD. The CDR3 covers 11 residues. CDR3 region: CAILDRETLHF. The CDR3 bases are TGTGCCATCCTGGACAGGGAGACCCTCCACTTT.

The CDR3 loop is CASSLRVVGNEQFF. CDR3 DNA: TGTGCCAGCAGCTTAAGGGTAGTAGGCAATGAGCAGTTCTTC. V usage is TRBV7-9 and J usage is TRBJ2-1; D call uncertain. The CDR3 loop spans 14 amino acids. From germline, CDR1 is SEHNR and CDR2 FQNEAQ (reference sequence). Trimming cost V 2 bases and J 6 bases, with 11 bases left between them.

This chain joins TRBV28 and TRBJ2-7; TRBD1 matches 8 bases. The V gene's germline CDR1 is MDHEN and CDR2 SYDVKM. This CDR3 has 15 residues. Trimming removed 1 base from V and 4 bases from J; junction bases left unmatched: 6. Written as DNA, the CDR3 is TGTGCCAGCAGTTTATTGGGACAGGAAAGGTACGAGCAGTACTTC. Translation: CASSLLGQERYEQYF. The variable domain in full, with the rest retrieved from reference TRBV28 and TRBJ2-7, is DVKVTQSSRYLVKRTGEKVFLECVQDMDHENMFWYRQDPGLGLRLIYFSYDVKMKEKGDIPEGYSVSREKKERFSLILESASTNQTSMYLCASSLLGQERYEQYFGPGTRLTVT.